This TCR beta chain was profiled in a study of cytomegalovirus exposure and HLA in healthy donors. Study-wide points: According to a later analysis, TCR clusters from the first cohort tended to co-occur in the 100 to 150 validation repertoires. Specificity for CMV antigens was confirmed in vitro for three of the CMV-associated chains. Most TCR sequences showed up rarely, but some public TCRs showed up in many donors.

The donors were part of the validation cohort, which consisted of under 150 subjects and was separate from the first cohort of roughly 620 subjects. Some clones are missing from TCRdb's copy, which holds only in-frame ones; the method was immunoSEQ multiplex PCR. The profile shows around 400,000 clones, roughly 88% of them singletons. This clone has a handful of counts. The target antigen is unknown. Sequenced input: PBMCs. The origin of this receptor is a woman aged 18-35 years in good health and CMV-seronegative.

CDR3 sequence reads: CASSVEGLAGSPLHF. The CDR3, as DNA: TGTGCCAGCAGTGTTGAGGGATTAGCTGGTTCACCCCTCCACTTT. J is TRBJ1-6 and V is TRBV6-1; D not resolved. Deletions cut 4 bases from V and 9 bases from J, with 16 bases between. There are 15 residues in the CDR3. Looked up from germline, CDR1 is MNHNS and CDR2 is SASEGT.